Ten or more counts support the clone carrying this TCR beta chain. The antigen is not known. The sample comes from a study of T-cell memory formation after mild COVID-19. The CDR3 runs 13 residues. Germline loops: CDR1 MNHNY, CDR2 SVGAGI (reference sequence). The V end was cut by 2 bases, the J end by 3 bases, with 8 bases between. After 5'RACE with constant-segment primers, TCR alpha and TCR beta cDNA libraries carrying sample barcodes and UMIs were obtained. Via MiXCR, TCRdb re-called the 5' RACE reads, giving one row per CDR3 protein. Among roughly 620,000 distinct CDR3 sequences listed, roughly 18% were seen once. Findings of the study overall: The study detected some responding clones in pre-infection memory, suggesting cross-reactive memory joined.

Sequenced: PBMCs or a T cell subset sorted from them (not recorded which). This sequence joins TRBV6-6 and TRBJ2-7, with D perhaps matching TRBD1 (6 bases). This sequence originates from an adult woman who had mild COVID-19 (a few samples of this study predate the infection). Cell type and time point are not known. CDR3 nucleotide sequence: TGTGCCAGCAGTTACCTAGGGGGCTACGAGCAGTACTTC. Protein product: CASSYLGGYEQYF.